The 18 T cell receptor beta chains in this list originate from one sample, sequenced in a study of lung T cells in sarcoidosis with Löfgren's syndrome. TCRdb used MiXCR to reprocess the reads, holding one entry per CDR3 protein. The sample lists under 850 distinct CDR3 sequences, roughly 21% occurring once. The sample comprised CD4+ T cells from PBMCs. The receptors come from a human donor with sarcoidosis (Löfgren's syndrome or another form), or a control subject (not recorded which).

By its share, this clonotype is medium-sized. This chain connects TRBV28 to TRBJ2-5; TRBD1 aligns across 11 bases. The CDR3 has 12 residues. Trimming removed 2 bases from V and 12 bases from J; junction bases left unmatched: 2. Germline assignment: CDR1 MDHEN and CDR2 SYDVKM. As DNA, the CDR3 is TGTGCCAGCAGTTTAGGACAGGGGGCTAAGTACTTC. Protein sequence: CASSLGQGAKYF.

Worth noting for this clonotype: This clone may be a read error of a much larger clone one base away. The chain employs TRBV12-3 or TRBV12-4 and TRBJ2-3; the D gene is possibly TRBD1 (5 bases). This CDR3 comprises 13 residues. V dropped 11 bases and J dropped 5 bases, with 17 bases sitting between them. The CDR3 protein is CACKSREGDTQYF. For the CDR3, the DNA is TGTGCCTGCAAGTCCAGGGAAGGAGATACGCAGTATTTT.

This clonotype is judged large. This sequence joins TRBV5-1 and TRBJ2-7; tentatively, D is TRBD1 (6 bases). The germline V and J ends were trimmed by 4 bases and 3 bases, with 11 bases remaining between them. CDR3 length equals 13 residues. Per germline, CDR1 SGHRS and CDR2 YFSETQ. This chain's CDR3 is CASSPTGLYEQYF. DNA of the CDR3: TGCGCCAGCAGCCCGACAGGTCTCTACGAGCAGTACTTC.

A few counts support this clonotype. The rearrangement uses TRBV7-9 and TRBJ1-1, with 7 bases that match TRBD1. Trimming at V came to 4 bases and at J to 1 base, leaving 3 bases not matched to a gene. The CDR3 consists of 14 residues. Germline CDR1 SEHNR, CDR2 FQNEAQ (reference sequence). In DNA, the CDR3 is TGTGCCAGCAGCTCGGACAGGCCGAACACTGAAGCTTTCTTT. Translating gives CASSSDRPNTEAFF.

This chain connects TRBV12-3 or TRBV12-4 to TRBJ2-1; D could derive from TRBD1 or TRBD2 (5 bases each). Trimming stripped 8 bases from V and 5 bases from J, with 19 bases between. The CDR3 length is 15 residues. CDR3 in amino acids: CASAIGPGRDNEQFF. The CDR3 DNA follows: TGTGCCAGCGCAATAGGACCGGGACGGGACAATGAGCAGTTCTTC.

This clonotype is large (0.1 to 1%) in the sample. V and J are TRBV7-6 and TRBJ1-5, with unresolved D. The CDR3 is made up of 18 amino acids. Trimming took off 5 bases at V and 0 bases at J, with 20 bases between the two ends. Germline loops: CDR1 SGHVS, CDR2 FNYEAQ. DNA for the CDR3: TGTGCCAGCAGCCCTATTCTTGGGCAGGAACTTAGCAATCAGCCCCAGCATTTT. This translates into CASSPILGQELSNQPQHF.

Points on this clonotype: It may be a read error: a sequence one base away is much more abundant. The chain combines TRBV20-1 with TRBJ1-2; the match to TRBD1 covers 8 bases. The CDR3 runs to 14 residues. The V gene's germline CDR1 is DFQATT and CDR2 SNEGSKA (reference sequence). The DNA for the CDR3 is TGCAGTGCTACACCCGGGCAGGGGGCTAATGGCTTCACCTTC. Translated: CSATPGQGANGFTF.

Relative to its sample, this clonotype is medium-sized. The CDR3 DNA reads TGTGCCAGCAGTTACTCGATGACAGGGATCACAGATACGCAGTATTTT. It specifies CASSYSMTGITDTQYF. The rearrangement joins TRBV6-6 to TRBJ2-3, with 7 bases matching TRBD1. Germline lookup yields CDR1 MNHNY and CDR2 SVGAGI (reference sequence). This CDR3 is 16 amino acids long. V shed 0 bases, J shed 2 bases, and the junction held 5 bases outside the gene matches.

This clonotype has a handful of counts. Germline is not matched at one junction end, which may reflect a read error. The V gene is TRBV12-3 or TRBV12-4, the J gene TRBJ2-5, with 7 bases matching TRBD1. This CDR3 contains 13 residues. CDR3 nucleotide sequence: TGTGTCAGCAGTTGGGGCAGGGGGGAGACCCAGTACTTC. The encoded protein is CVSSWGRGETQYF.

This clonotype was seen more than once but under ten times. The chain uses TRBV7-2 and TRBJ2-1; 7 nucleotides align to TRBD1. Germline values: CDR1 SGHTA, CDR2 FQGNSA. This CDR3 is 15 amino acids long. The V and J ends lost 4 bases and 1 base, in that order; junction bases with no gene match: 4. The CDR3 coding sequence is TGTGCCAGCAGCTGGGACAGACCTTCCTACAATGAGCAGTTCTTC. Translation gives CASSWDRPSYNEQFF.

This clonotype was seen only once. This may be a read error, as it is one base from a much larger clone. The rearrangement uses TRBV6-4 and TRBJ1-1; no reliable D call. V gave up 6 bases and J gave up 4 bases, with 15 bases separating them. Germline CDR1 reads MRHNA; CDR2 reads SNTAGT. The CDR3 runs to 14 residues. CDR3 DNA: TGTGCCAGCAGGAGCTGCCCCTCAACCACTGAAGCTTTCTTT. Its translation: CASRSCPSTTEAFF.

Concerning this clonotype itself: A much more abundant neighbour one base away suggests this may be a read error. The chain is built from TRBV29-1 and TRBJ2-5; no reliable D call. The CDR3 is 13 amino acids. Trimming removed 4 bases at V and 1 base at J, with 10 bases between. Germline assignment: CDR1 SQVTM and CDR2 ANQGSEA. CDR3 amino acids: CSVGKTVQETQYF. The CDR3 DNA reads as TGCAGCGTTGGGAAAACAGTCCAAGAGACCCAGTACTTC.

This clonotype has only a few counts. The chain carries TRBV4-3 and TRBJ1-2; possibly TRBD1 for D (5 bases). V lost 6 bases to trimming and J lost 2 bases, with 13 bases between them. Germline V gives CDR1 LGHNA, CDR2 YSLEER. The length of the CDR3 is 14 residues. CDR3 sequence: CASSEHDRNYGYTF. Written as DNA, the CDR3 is TGCGCCAGCAGTGAACATGACAGAAACTATGGCTACACCTTC.

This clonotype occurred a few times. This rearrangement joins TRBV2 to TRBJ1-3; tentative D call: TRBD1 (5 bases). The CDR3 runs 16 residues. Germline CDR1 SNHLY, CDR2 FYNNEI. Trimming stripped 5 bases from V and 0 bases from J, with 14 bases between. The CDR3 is CASSQTDPLSGNTIYF. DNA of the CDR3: TGTGCCAGCAGTCAGACAGATCCCCTCTCTGGAAACACCATATATTTT. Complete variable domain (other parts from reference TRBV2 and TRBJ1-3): EPEVTQTPSHQVTQMGQEVILRCVPISNHLYFYWYRQILGQKVEFLVSFYNNEISEKSEIFDDQFSVERPDGSNFTLKIRSTKLEDSAMYFCASSQTDPLSGNTIYFGEGSWLTVV.

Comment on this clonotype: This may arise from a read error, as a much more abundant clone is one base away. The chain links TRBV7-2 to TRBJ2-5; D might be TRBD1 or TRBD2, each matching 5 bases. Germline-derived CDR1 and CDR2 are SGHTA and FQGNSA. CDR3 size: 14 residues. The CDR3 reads CASSSGTLRENQYF. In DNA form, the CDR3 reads TGTGCCAGCAGCTCCGGGACCCTTAGGGAGAACCAGTACTTC.

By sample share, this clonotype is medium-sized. The CDR3 spells CSARATGSPNTEAFF. In DNA form, the CDR3 reads TGCAGTGCTAGAGCTACAGGGTCCCCGAACACTGAAGCTTTCTTT. The chain links TRBV20-1 to TRBJ1-1; maybe TRBD1 (6 bases). CDR3 length: 15 amino acids. V was cut by 1 base and J by 1 base, with 13 bases left in between. From germline, CDR1 is DFQATT and CDR2 SNEGSKA (reference sequence).

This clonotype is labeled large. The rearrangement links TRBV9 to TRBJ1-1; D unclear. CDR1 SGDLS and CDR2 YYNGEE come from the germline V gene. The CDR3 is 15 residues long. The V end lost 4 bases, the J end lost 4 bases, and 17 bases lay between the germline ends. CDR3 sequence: CASSTTWAPGTEAFF. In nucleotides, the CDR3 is TGTGCCAGCAGCACAACTTGGGCCCCTGGCACTGAAGCTTTCTTT.

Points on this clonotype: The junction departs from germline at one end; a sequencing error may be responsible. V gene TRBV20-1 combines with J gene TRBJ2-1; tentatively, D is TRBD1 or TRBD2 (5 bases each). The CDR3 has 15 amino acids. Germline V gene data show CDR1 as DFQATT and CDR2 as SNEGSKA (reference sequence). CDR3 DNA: TGCGGTGCTAGAGATTTGGGGGAGTCCTACAATGAGCAGTTCTTC. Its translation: CGARDLGESYNEQFF.